A single sample gave rise to the 25 T cell receptor beta chains below, sequenced in a study of cytomegalovirus exposure and HLA in healthy donors. Primers: 60 Vbeta forward and 13 Jbeta reverse. Data came from immunoSEQ multiplex PCR; TCRdb stores just in-frame clones and leaves some out. This sample has approximately 140,000 clones, with 80% found just once. The specimen was PBMCs. These receptors came from a woman in her thirties or forties in good health and CMV-seronegative.

This chain connects TRBV28 to TRBJ1-4; the D is unclear. In germline, CDR1 is MDHEN, CDR2 SYDVKM. The germline V and J ends were trimmed by 5 bases and 0 bases, with 13 bases remaining between them. The CDR3 contains 16 residues. CDR3: CASSIYPGSTNEKLFF. CDR3 nucleotide sequence: TGTGCCAGCAGTATCTACCCAGGTTCAACTAATGAAAAACTGTTTTTT. The full variable domain, with the rest looked up from reference TRBV28 and TRBJ1-4, is DVKVTQSSRYLVKRTGEKVFLECVQDMDHENMFWYRQDPGLGLRLIYFSYDVKMKEKGDIPEGYSVSREKKERFSLILESASTNQTSMYLCASSIYPGSTNEKLFFGSGTQLSVL.

The chain recombines TRBV19 with TRBJ2-7, with a possible D match to TRBD1 (5 bases). V was pared by 5 bases and J by 2 bases, with 13 bases between. The CDR3 covers 14 residues. CDR1 LNHDA and CDR2 SQIVND come from the germline V gene (reference sequence). The CDR3 region has the DNA TGTGCCAGTAGTCAAGGGGTGGGCCCCTACGAGCAGTACTTC. The encoded protein is CASSQGVGPYEQYF.

V and J are TRBV4-2 and TRBJ2-7; D not certain. V was clipped by 1 base and J by 6 bases, with 19 bases between them. Germline lookup yields CDR1 LGHNA and CDR2 YNFKEQ. The CDR3 consists of 16 residues. The CDR3: CASSQGSVVVLSEQYF. CDR3 DNA: TGTGCCAGCAGCCAAGGATCGGTTGTAGTCCTTTCCGAGCAGTACTTC.

Here the CDR3 DNA reads TGTGCCAGCTCACGACAGGGGGGGGACACTGAAGCTTTCTTT. Residues: CASSRQGGDTEAFF. The J gene is TRBJ1-1, the V gene TRBV18; 9 bases agree with TRBD1. Unmatched junction bases numbered 3, after V lost 4 bases and J lost 3 bases. Germline-derived CDR1 and CDR2 are KGHSH and LQKENI. This CDR3 is 14 amino acids long.

Only one count was recorded for this clone. This rearrangement joins TRBV6-6 to TRBJ1-5; possibly TRBD1 for D (6 bases). The CDR3 totals 13 residues. CDR1 and CDR2 from the germline V gene are MNHNY and SVGAGI (reference sequence). The V end was cut by 8 bases, the J end by 7 bases, with 15 bases between. CDR3: CASAGGASQPQHF. The CDR3 DNA sequence: TGTGCCAGCGCGGGGGGGGCCTCACAGCCCCAGCATTTT.

The rearrangement links TRBV7-9 to TRBJ1-2, with D hard to call. CDR1 and CDR2 (germline): SEHNR, FQNEAQ (reference sequence). V lost 6 bases and J 2 bases, leaving 13 bases between the germline ends. CDR3 length: 14 amino acids. This CDR3 reads CASSLELSNYGYTF. In DNA form, the CDR3 reads TGTGCCAGCAGTTTGGAGTTGTCGAACTATGGCTACACCTTC.

The J gene is TRBJ1-2, the V gene TRBV27, with D uncertain. CDR1 MNHEY and CDR2 SMNVEV come from the germline V gene (reference sequence). V was trimmed by 4 bases and J by 1 base, leaving 4 bases between them. The CDR3 has 12 amino acids. DNA for the CDR3: TGTGCCAGCAGTTCCCGTAACTATGGCTACACCTTC. This translates into CASSSRNYGYTF.

The chain has TRBV7-9 and TRBJ2-7, with D hard to call. The CDR3 is made up of 13 amino acids. Trimming cost V 1 base and J 0 bases, with 4 bases left between them. Germline CDR1 reads SEHNR; CDR2 reads FQNEAQ (reference sequence). CDR3 residues: CASSLESSYEQYF. For the CDR3, the DNA is TGTGCCAGCAGCTTAGAGAGCTCCTACGAGCAGTACTTC.

This chain uses TRBV5-1 with TRBJ2-2; 7 bases fit TRBD1. The CDR3 covers 15 residues. V lost 4 bases to trimming and J lost 5 bases; unmatched junction nucleotides: 8. CDR1 and CDR2 from the germline V gene are SGHRS and YFSETQ. CDR3 coding DNA: TGCGCCAGCAGCGGAGACAGGGACCCAACCGGGGAGCTGTTTTTT. This codes for CASSGDRDPTGELFF.

This clone was detected once. This chain connects TRBV28 to TRBJ1-5; tentative D call: TRBD1 (5 bases). V was cut by 4 bases and J by 5 bases, with 18 bases left in between. Germline values: CDR1 MDHEN, CDR2 SYDVKM. There are 16 residues in the CDR3. The CDR3 coding sequence is TGTGCCAGCAGTTCAAACGGGGGACGCCCGGATCAGCCCCAGCATTTT. This sequence encodes CASSSNGGRPDQPQHF.

The J gene is TRBJ1-1, the V gene TRBV4-1, with D tentatively TRBD1 (6 bases). Per germline, CDR1 MGHRA and CDR2 YSYEKL. The CDR3 runs 14 residues. Trimming pared 0 bases from V and 7 bases from J, leaving 12 bases between. CDR3 region: CASSQEYGTCEAFF. The CDR3 DNA reads as TGCGCCAGCAGCCAAGAATACGGGACATGTGAAGCTTTCTTT.

This clone showed up just once. The genes are TRBV9 and TRBJ2-7; 8 bases align to TRBD1. The CDR3 extends over 15 amino acids. With V trimmed by 0 bases and J by 6 bases, 8 bases remained unmatched. Germline loops: CDR1 SGDLS, CDR2 YYNGEE. The CDR3: CASSVASGGRREQYF. Written as DNA, the CDR3 is TGTGCCAGCAGCGTAGCTTCAGGGGGCAGGCGCGAGCAGTACTTC.

This chain uses TRBV6-5 with TRBJ1-3; possibly TRBD1 for D (6 bases). The CDR3 covers 16 residues. Germline V lookup: CDR1 MNHEY, CDR2 SVGAGI. V was trimmed by 0 bases and J by 4 bases, leaving 13 bases between them. The CDR3 DNA reads as TGTGCCAGCAGTTACTCGAGCCGGGGGGCAGGAAACACCATATATTTT. It is translated as CASSYSSRGAGNTIYF.

This clone has a handful of counts. This chain uses TRBV4-3 with TRBJ2-1; D may be TRBD2 (7 bases). The V end was cut by 4 bases, the J end by 10 bases, with 23 bases between. Germline loops: CDR1 LGHNA, CDR2 YSLEER. This CDR3 region has 16 residues. The CDR3: CASSPDPTIGGGEQFF. The CDR3 nucleotides read TGCGCCAGCAGCCCCGACCCTACGATAGGGGGGGGCGAGCAGTTCTTC.

The V and J genes are TRBV7-6 and TRBJ2-2; 9 bases are shared with TRBD2. Germline V gives CDR1 SGHVS, CDR2 FNYEAQ. The CDR3 extends over 18 amino acids. The J segment lost 1 base and the V segment lost 7 bases, leaving 13 bases of the junction unmatched. The CDR3 loop reads CASKTPPSGTLNTGELFF. In nucleotides, the CDR3 is TGTGCCAGCAAAACCCCCCCTAGCGGGACCCTGAACACCGGGGAGCTGTTTTTT.

The rearrangement links TRBV19 to TRBJ1-2, with 7 bases that match TRBD1. This CDR3 comprises 16 residues. Germline CDR1 LNHDA, CDR2 SQIVND (reference sequence). Trimming at V came to 7 bases and at J to 3 bases, leaving 14 bases not matched to a gene. CDR3 region: CASTEMRGRGDYGYTF. The CDR3 DNA is TGTGCCAGTACCGAAATGAGGGGGCGAGGGGACTATGGCTACACCTTC.

The chain recombines TRBV27 with TRBJ1-1; 7 positions agree with TRBD1. V shed 5 bases and J 1 base; nucleotides not matched to a gene: 22. There are 20 residues in the CDR3. Germline V gene data show CDR1 as MNHEY and CDR2 as SMNVEV (reference sequence). CDR3 coding DNA: TGTGCCAGCAGTCGAAAGGGGGTGGTGAGGGGGCTCCTTGGGAACACTGAAGCTTTCTTT. Protein sequence: CASSRKGVVRGLLGNTEAFF.

J is TRBJ2-1 and V is TRBV5-1; possible D gene TRBD2, 7 bases. CDR1 is SGHRS and CDR2 is YFSETQ in the germline V gene. The CDR3 length is 14 residues. Trimming cost V 5 bases and J 6 bases, with 15 bases left between them. The CDR3 region is CASSSGGPGNEQFF. The CDR3 DNA sequence: TGCGCCAGCAGTTCCGGGGGGCCCGGCAATGAGCAGTTCTTC.

This chain joins TRBV19 and TRBJ1-5, with 9 positions matching TRBD1. The CDR3 loop spans 19 amino acids. Germline-derived CDR1 and CDR2 are LNHDA and SQIVND (reference sequence). Unmatched junction bases numbered 11, after V lost 2 bases and J lost 0 bases. For the CDR3, the DNA is TGTGCCAGTAGTATACCCTTACAGGGGGCCCTCTTTAGCAATCAGCCCCAGCATTTT. Translated: CASSIPLQGALFSNQPQHF.

V and J are TRBV11-2 and TRBJ2-2; 7 positions match TRBD2. Trimming removed 1 base from V and 6 bases from J; junction bases left unmatched: 2. The CDR3 is 14 amino acids. CDR1 SGHAT and CDR2 FQNNGV come from the germline V gene. CDR3 sequence: CASSLAGGPGELFF. Here the CDR3 DNA reads TGTGCCAGCAGCTTAGCGGGAGGCCCCGGGGAGCTGTTTTTT.

Of note for this clone: An end of the junction differs from the germline gene, which may be a read error. The J gene is TRBJ1-2, the V gene TRBV25-1, with TRBD1 matching 12 bases. Germline V gene data show CDR1 as MGHDK and CDR2 as SYGVNS. CDR3 length equals 15 residues. The CDR3 sequence: CASSEPGTGGYGYPF. As DNA, the CDR3 is TGTGCCAGCAGTGAACCCGGGACAGGGGGCTATGGCTACCCCTTC.

This chain uses TRBV5-6 with TRBJ2-2; TRBD2 aligns across 8 bases. The CDR3 has 17 residues. Germline lookup yields CDR1 SGHDT and CDR2 YYEEEE. J gave up 4 bases and V 0 bases, and 8 bases lay outside the gene matches. CDR3 region: CASSLGYSGAGTGELFF. The CDR3 bases are TGTGCCAGCAGCTTGGGATATAGCGGGGCGGGCACCGGGGAGCTGTTTTTT.

This clone was found a few times. The V and J genes are TRBV14 and TRBJ1-2; D not resolved. Germline values: CDR1 SGHDN, CDR2 FVKESK. V was clipped by 0 bases and J by 5 bases, with 4 bases between them. The CDR3 covers 12 residues. The CDR3 DNA sequence: TGTGCCAGCAGCCAAGACAGTTATGGCTACACCTTC. It codes for CASSQDSYGYTF.

J is TRBJ1-3 and V is TRBV7-2; D might be TRBD1 (6 bases). The CDR3 covers 16 residues. V was shortened by 2 bases and J by 0 bases, with 11 bases between the two germline ends. From germline, CDR1 is SGHTA and CDR2 FQGNSA. CDR3 sequence reads: CASSLHAGDSGNTIYF. The CDR3 DNA follows: TGTGCCAGCAGCTTACATGCAGGGGACTCTGGAAACACCATATATTTT.

The chain joins TRBV13 to TRBJ2-7, with TRBD2 as a possible D gene (6 bases). Germline CDR1 is PRHDT and CDR2 is FYEKMQ (reference sequence). V was clipped by 0 bases and J by 6 bases, with 15 bases between them. This CDR3 is 15 amino acids long. The CDR3, as DNA: TGTGCCAGCAGCTTAGGTAGCGGTCCCGCCCTCGAGCAGTACTTC. This gives the protein CASSLGSGPALEQYF.